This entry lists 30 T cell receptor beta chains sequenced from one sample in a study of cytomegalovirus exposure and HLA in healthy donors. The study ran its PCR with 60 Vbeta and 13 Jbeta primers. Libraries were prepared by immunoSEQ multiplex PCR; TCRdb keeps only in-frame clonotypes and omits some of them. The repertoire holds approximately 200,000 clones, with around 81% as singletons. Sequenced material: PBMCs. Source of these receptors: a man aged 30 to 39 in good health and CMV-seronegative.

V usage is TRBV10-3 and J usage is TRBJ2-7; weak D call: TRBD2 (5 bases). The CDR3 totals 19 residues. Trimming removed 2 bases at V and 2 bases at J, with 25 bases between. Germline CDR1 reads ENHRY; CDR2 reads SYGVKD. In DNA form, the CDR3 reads TGTGCCATCAGTGAGCCTGATAACCCAGCAACGGGAACCCCCTACGAGCAGTACTTC. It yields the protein CAISEPDNPATGTPYEQYF.

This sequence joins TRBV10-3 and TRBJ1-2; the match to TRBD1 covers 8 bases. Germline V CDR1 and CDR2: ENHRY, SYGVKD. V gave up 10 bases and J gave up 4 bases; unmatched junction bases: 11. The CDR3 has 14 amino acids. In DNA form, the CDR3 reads TGTGCCACCAGGGGAGCCCAGGGGGCCTATGGCTACACCTTC. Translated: CATRGAQGAYGYTF.

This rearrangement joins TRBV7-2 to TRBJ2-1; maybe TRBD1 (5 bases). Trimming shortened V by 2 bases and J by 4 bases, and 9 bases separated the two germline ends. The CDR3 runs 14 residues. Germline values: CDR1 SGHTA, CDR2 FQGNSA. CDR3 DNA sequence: TGTGCCAGCAGCTTATCAGGGTCGTACAATGAGCAGTTCTTC. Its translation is CASSLSGSYNEQFF.

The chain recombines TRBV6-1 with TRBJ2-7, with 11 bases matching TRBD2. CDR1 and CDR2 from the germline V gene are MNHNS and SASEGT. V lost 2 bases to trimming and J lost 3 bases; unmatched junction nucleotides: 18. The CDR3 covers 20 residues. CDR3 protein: CASSERIRGGTSGSLYEQYF. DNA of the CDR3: TGTGCCAGCAGTGAAAGGATTCGGGGGGGTACTAGCGGGAGTCTCTACGAGCAGTACTTC.

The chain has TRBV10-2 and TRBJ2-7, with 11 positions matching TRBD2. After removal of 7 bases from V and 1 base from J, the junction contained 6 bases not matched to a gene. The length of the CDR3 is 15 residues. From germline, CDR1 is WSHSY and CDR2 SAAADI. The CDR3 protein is CASTPGLAGSYEQYF. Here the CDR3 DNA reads TGCGCCAGCACCCCCGGACTAGCGGGTTCCTACGAGCAGTACTTC.

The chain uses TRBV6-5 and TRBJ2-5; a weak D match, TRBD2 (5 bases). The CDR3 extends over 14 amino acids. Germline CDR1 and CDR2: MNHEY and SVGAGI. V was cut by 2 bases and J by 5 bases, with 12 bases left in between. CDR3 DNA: TGTGCCAGCAGTTACGGCGGGCTGTGGGAGACCCAGTACTTC. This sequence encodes CASSYGGLWETQYF.

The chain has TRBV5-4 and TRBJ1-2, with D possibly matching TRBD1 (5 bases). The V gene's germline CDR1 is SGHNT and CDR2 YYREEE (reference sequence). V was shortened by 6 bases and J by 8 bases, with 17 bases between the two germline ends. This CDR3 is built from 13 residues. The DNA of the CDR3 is TGTGCCAGCACCGGGGGACCGCTCTCGGGCTACACCTTC. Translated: CASTGGPLSGYTF. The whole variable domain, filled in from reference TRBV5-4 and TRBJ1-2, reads ETGVTQSPTHLIKTRGQQVTLRCSSQSGHNTVSWYQQALGQGPQFIFQYYREEENGRGNFPPRFSGLQFPNYSSELNVNALELDDSALYLCASTGGPLSGYTFGSGTRLTVV.

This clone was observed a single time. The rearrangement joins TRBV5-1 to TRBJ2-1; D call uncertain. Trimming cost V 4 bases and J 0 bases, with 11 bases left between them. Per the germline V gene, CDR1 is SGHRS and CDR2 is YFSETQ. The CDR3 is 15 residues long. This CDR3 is CASSRELLSYNEQFF. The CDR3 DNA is TGCGCCAGCAGCCGTGAGTTACTCTCCTACAATGAGCAGTTCTTC.

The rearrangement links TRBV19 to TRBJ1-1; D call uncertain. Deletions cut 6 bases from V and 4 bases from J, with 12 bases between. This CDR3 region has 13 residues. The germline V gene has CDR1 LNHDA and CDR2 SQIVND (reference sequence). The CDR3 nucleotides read TGTGCCAGTAGCGGGTCCCTTGTCACTGAAGCTTTCTTT. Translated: CASSGSLVTEAFF. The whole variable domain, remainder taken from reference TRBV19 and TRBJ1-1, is DGGITQSPKYLFRKEGQNVTLSCEQNLNHDAMYWYRQDPGQGLRLIYYSQIVNDFQKGDIAEGYSVSREKKESFPLTVTSAQKNPTAFYLCASSGSLVTEAFFGQGTRLTVV.

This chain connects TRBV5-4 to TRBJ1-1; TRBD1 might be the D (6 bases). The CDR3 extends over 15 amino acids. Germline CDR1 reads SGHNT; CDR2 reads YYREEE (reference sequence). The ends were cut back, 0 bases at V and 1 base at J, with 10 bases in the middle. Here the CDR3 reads CASSLAKTGNTEAFF. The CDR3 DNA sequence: TGTGCCAGCAGCTTGGCCAAGACAGGGAACACTGAAGCTTTCTTT.

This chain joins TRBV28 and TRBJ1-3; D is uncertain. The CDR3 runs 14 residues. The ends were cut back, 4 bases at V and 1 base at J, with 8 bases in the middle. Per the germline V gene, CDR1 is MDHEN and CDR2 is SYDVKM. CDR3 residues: CASSSPPSGNTIYF. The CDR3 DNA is TGTGCCAGCAGTTCCCCCCCGTCTGGAAACACCATATATTTT. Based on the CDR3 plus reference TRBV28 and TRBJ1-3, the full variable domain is DVKVTQSSRYLVKRTGEKVFLECVQDMDHENMFWYRQDPGLGLRLIYFSYDVKMKEKGDIPEGYSVSREKKERFSLILESASTNQTSMYLCASSSPPSGNTIYFGEGSWLTVV.

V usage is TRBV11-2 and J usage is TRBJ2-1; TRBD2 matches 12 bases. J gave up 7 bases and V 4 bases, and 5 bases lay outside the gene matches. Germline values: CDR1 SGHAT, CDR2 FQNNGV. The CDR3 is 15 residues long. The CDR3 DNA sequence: TGTGCCAGCAGCTCCGGACTAGCGGGACTAAATGAGCAGTTCTTC. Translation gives CASSSGLAGLNEQFF.

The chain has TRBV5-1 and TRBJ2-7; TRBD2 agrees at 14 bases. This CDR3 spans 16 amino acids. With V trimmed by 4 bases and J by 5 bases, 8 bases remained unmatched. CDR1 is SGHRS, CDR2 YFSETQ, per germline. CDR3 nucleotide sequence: TGCGCCAGCAGCACTGGGACTAGCGGGAGCTTCCACGAGCAGTACTTC. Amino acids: CASSTGTSGSFHEQYF.

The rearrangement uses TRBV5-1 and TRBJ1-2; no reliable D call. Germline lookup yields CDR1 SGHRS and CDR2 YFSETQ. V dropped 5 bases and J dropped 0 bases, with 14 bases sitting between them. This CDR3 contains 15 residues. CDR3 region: CASRAGYRANYGYTF. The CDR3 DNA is TGCGCCAGCAGAGCGGGATACCGCGCTAACTATGGCTACACCTTC.

The CDR3 sequence is CASSLSGQGNQETQYF. The DNA for the CDR3 is TGTGCCAGCAGCTTGAGTGGACAAGGAAACCAAGAGACCCAGTACTTC. J is TRBJ2-5 and V is TRBV5-6; D perhaps matches TRBD1 (5 bases). The V and J ends lost 1 base and 0 bases respectively, with 13 bases between them. This CDR3 spans 16 amino acids. Germline V lookup: CDR1 SGHDT, CDR2 YYEEEE.

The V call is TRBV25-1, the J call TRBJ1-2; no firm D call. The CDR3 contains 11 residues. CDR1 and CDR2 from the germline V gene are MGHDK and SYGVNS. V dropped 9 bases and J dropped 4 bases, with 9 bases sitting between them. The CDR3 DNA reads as TGTGCCAGTGGCCCTCCCTATGGCTACACCTTC. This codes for CASGPPYGYTF.

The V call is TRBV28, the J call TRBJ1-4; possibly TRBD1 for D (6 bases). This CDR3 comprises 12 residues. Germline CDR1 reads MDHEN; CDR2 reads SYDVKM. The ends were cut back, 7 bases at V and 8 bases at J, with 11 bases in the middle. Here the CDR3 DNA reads TGTGCCAGCAACACAGGGCAAGAAAAACTGTTTTTT. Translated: CASNTGQEKLFF.

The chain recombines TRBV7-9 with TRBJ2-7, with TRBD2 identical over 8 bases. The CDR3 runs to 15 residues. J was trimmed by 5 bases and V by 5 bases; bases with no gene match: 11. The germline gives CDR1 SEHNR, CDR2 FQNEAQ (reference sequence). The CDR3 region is CASSRGGAGEDEQYF. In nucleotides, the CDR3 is TGTGCCAGCAGCCGGGGGGGGGCGGGAGAGGACGAGCAGTACTTC.

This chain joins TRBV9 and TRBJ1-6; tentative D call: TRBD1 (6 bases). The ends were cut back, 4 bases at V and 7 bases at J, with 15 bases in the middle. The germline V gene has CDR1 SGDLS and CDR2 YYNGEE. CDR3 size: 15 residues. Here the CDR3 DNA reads TGTGCCAGCAGCCCCGAGGGGGTCTCAAATTCACCCCTCCACTTT. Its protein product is CASSPEGVSNSPLHF.

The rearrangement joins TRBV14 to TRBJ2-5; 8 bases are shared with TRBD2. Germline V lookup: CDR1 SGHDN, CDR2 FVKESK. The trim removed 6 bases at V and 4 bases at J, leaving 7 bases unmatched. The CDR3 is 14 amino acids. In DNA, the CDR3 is TGTGCCAGCAGTGTAACTAGCGGACTAGAGACCCAGTACTTC. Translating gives CASSVTSGLETQYF.

The DNA of the CDR3 is TGTGCCACCAGCAGAGATCTCCCTACTAGCGGGAAACCCTACGAGCAGTACTTC. It codes for CATSRDLPTSGKPYEQYF. The V gene is TRBV15, the J gene TRBJ2-7; 10 bases fit TRBD2. Germline CDR1 reads LNHNV; CDR2 reads YYDKDF (reference sequence). The CDR3 has 18 residues. The V gene end was trimmed by 0 bases and the J gene end by 2 bases; junction bases not matched to a gene: 10.

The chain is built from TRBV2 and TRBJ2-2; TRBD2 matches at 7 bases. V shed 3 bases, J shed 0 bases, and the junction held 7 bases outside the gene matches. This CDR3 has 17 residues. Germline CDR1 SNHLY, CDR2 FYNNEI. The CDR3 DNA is TGTGCCAGCAGTGATCAACGAGCGGGACCGAACACCGGGGAGCTGTTTTTT. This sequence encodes CASSDQRAGPNTGELFF.

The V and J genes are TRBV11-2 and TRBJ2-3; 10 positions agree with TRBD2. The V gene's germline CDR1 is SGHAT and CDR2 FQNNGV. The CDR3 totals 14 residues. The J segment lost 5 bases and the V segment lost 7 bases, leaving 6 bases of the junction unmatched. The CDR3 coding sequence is TGTGCCAGCAAGAAGTCTAGCGGGAGAGATACGCAGTATTTT. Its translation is CASKKSSGRDTQYF.

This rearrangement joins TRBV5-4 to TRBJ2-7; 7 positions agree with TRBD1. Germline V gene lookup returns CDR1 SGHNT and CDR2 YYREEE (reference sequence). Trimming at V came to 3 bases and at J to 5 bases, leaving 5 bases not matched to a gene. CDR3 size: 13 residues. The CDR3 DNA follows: TGTGCCAGCAGCTCGAACAGGGGACACGAGCAGTACTTC. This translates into CASSSNRGHEQYF.

The CDR3 DNA follows: TGTGCCAGCAGCTTAGACAGGGGCACTGAAGCTTTCTTT. Its translation is CASSLDRGTEAFF. J is TRBJ1-1 and V is TRBV11-2; weak D call: TRBD1 (6 bases). The CDR3 extends over 13 amino acids. V shed 0 bases and J shed 4 bases, with 6 bases lying between them. Germline CDR1 is SGHAT and CDR2 is FQNNGV.

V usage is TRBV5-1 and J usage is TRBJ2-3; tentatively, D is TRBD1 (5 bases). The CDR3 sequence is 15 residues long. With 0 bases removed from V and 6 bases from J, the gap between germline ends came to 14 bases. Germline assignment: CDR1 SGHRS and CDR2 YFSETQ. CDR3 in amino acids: CASSLAGGAQDTQYF. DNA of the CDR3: TGCGCCAGCAGCTTGGCAGGTGGGGCACAGGATACGCAGTATTTT.

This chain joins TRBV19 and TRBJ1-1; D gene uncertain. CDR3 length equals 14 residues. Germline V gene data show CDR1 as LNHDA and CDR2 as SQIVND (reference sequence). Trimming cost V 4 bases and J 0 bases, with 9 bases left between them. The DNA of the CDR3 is TGTGCCAGTAGTAGTCAGGTAATGAACACTGAAGCTTTCTTT. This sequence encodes CASSSQVMNTEAFF.

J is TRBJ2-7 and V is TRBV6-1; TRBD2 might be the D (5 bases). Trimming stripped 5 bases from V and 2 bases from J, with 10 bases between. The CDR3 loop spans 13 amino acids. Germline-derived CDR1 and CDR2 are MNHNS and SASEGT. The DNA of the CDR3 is TGTGCCAGCAGTAAAGGACTTGCCTACGAGCAGTACTTC. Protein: CASSKGLAYEQYF.

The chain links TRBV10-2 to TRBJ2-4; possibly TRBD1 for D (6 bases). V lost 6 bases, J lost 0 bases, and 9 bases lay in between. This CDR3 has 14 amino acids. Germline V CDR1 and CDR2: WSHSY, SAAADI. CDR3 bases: TGCGCCAGCAGACAGGGACAAGCCAAAAACATTCAGTACTTC. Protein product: CASRQGQAKNIQYF.

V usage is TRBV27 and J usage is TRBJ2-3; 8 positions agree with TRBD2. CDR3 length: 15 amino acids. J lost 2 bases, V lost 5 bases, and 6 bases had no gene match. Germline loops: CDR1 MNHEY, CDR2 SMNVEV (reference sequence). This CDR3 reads CASSASAGVTDTQYF. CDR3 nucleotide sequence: TGTGCCAGCAGTGCCTCAGCGGGAGTCACAGATACGCAGTATTTT.